This TCR beta chain was sequenced during a study of shared clonotypes between healthy human individuals. Background on the study: Those who served as donors were a couple of women and a few men between the ages of 18 and 49. Study results and limitations: Expectations were that clonotype sharing among donors would be affected by sequencing depth.

A word on this clone: What it binds is not known. At the DNA level, this CDR3 is encoded by other sequences in the same sample as well.

Germline loops: CDR1 MDHEN, CDR2 SYDVKM. CDR3 length equals 14 residues. The V and J ends lost 6 bases and 0 bases respectively, with 11 bases between them. Several immunoSEQ plates received, in even portions, the genomic DNA of each subset. Each PCR replicate run on unsorted PBMC took in around 300 ng DNA, tens of thousands of T cell genomes. Repertoires were generated with immunoSEQ multiplex PCR, while TCRdb's copy carries only in-frame clones and drops some. In the table there are about half a million clones, around 73% of which are singletons. This chain connects TRBV28 to TRBJ1-1; D not resolved. Sequences were obtained from PBMCs. The receptor's source is a woman in her thirties or forties in good health. Some clones in this sample may be carry-over from other donors' samples. CDR3 DNA: TGTGCCAGCAGCAGCCCCGGTCTGAACACTGAAGCTTTCTTT. Translating it yields CASSSPGLNTEAFF. Full variable domain (outside the CDR3, taken from reference TRBV28 and TRBJ1-1): DVKVTQSSRYLVKRTGEKVFLECVQDMDHENMFWYRQDPGLGLRLIYFSYDVKMKEKGDIPEGYSVSREKKERFSLILESASTNQTSMYLCASSSPGLNTEAFFGQGTRLTVV.